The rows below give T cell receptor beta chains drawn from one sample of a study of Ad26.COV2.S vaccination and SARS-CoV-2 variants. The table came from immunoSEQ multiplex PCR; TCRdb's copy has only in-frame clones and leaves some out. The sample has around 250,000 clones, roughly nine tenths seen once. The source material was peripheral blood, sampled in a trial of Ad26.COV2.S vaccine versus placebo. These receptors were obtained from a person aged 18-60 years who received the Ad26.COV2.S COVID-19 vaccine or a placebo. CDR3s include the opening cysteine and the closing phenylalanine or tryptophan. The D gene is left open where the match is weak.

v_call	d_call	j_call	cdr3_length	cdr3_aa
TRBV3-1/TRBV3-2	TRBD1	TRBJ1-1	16	CASSQGTTGLDTEAFF
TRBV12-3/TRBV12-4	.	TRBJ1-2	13	CASSSGEGYGYTF
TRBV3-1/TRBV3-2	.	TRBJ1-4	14	CASSQGGFNEKLFF
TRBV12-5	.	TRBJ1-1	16	CASGLVLGTLPFEAFF
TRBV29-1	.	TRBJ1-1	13	CSSRAGGNTEAFF
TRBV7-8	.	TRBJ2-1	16	CASSLAGDLSYNEQFF
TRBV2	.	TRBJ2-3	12	CASSGTSDTQYF
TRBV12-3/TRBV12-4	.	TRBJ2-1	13	CASRTVPYNEQFF
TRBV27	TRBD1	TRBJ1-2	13	CASSTGGTKGYTF
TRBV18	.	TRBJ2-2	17	CASSPVRERPLTGELFF
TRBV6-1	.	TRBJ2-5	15	CASSEGGHSLETQYF
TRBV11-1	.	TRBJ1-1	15	CASSPMTGLNTEAFF
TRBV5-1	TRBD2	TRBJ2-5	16	CASSPGLATTQETQYF
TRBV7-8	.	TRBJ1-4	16	CASSPIGRLINEKLFF
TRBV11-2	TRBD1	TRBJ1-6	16	CASSSWGTGVKSPLHF
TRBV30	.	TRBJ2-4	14	CACEHPSLKNIQYF
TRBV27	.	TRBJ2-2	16	CASSLVGVENTGELFF
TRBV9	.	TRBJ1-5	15	CASSVGRYSNQPQHF
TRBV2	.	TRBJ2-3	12	CASSVNTDTQYF
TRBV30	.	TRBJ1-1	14	CAWRRAGAGTEAFF
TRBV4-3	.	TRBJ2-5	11	CASSQVEAQYF
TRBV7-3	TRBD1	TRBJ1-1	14	CASSPGQGETEAFF
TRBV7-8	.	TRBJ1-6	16	CASSLGVKSYNSPLHF
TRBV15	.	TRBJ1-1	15	CATSRDRGAGYEAFF
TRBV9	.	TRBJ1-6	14	CASSVEGTNSPLHF